The present entry profiles one T cell receptor (beta chain) with its context. The antigen is undetermined. The data were taken from a study of OX40 agonist ivuxolimab in advanced cancers. Study-wide background: At doses from 0.01 to 10 mg/kg, patients were given intravenous ivuxolimab every 2 weeks. Among those enrolled, mean age was around 55 years (range roughly 23 to 90) and 75% to 85% were male. Partial responses were recorded for three patients, including one with hepatocellular carcinoma and two with cutaneous melanoma.

Whole-study findings and limits: Dosing at 0.1 to 3.0 mg/kg was accompanied by clonal expansion of CD4+ and CD8+ blood T cells by week 6.

The assay was immunoSEQ multiplex PCR, and TCRdb's table has in-frame clones only and misses some. The data hold around 79,000 clones, with 92% observed a single time. With 4 bases removed from V and 5 bases from J, the gap between germline ends came to 9 bases. From germline, CDR1 is SGHKS and CDR2 YYEKEE (reference sequence). The CDR3 loop spans 12 amino acids. J is TRBJ1-1 and V is TRBV5-5, with D perhaps matching TRBD1 (6 bases). The clonotype was recovered from an adult with an advanced solid tumor such as melanoma, head and neck, liver or kidney cancer. The starting material was CD4+ or CD8+ T cells sorted from blood, obtained in a trial of the OX40 agonist ivuxolimab. This CDR3 is CASSTQGTEAFF. CDR3 nucleotides: TGTGCCAGCAGCACCCAGGGGACTGAAGCTTTCTTT.